The 14 T cell receptor beta chains below were found in one sample sequenced in a study of shared clonotypes between healthy human individuals (dated by TCRdb to 2020 to 2022). The library was prepared using the immunoSEQ multiplex PCR assay. TCRdb limited this immuneACCESS table to in-frame rearrangements with V and J called. A share of clones is missing; checked studies link under half to unresolved V genes, and the rest is unexplained. In all, the sample holds 180,000 or so clones, and 85% to 95% of those were seen once. The ten largest clones represent 0.067% of the sample. The sample taken for sequencing was naive CD4+ T cells sorted from blood. Reading the label with the study, this specimen's cell subset or site is: CD45RA+ positively selected. Every receptor here comes from a woman under 40 in good health.

This chain links TRBV9 with TRBJ2-5, with a tentative D call TRBD2 (5 bases). With 0 bases removed from V and 5 bases from J, the gap between germline ends came to 14 bases. CDR1 and CDR2 from the germline V gene are SGDLS and YYNGEE. The CDR3 has 15 amino acids. CDR3: CASSVVPGGAETQYF. Written as DNA, the CDR3 is TGTGCCAGCAGCGTAGTGCCCGGAGGCGCGGAGACCCAGTACTTC.

The rearrangement joins TRBV5-4 to TRBJ2-1; 8 positions match TRBD2. This CDR3 spans 16 amino acids. Germline V gene lookup returns CDR1 SGHNT and CDR2 YYREEE (reference sequence). Trimming removed 2 bases from V and 1 base from J; junction bases left unmatched: 5. In nucleotides, the CDR3 is TGTGCCAGCAGCTTTATGGCGGGAGGTTCCTACAATGAGCAGTTCTTC. It translates to CASSFMAGGSYNEQFF. The complete variable domain, with remaining parts taken from reference TRBV5-4 and TRBJ2-1, reads ETGVTQSPTHLIKTRGQQVTLRCSSQSGHNTVSWYQQALGQGPQFIFQYYREEENGRGNFPPRFSGLQFPNYSSELNVNALELDDSALYLCASSFMAGGSYNEQFFGPGTRLTVL.

The rearrangement links TRBV4-2 to TRBJ1-1, with unresolved D. Trimming cost V 0 bases and J 8 bases, with 16 bases left between them. This CDR3 is 15 amino acids long. Germline CDR1 is LGHNA and CDR2 is YNFKEQ. The DNA of the CDR3 is TGTGCCAGCAGCCAAGATATAGGCAGCACAACCGAAGCTTTCTTT. Its protein product is CASSQDIGSTTEAFF.

This chain uses TRBV19 with TRBJ1-1, with D possibly matching TRBD1 (5 bases). The CDR3 has 14 amino acids. Trimming pared 1 base from V and 7 bases from J, leaving 13 bases between. Germline CDR1 is LNHDA and CDR2 is SQIVND (reference sequence). The CDR3 region has the DNA TGTGCCAGTAGTATAGGGCCGGGGCTAGGTGAAGCTTTCTTT. Amino acids: CASSIGPGLGEAFF.

The rearrangement joins TRBV4-2 to TRBJ2-1; no clear D gene. This CDR3 has 12 amino acids. Trimming removed 0 bases at V and 9 bases at J, with 6 bases between. CDR1 and CDR2 (germline): LGHNA, YNFKEQ. The CDR3 region has the DNA TGTGCCAGCAGCCAAGATTGGAGTGAGCAGTTCTTC. Translated, it gives CASSQDWSEQFF.

V and J are TRBV5-1 and TRBJ2-7; tentatively, D is TRBD1 (6 bases). CDR1 is SGHRS, CDR2 YFSETQ, per germline. The V gene lost 1 base and the J gene lost 6 bases, with 14 bases spanning the gap. The CDR3 consists of 14 residues. The CDR3 loop reads CASSLITGNPEQYF. DNA of the CDR3: TGCGCCAGCAGCTTGATCACAGGGAATCCCGAGCAGTACTTC.

The V and J genes are TRBV2 and TRBJ2-7; a weak D match, TRBD2 (6 bases). V was shortened by 6 bases and J by 6 bases, with 12 bases between the two germline ends. CDR3 length: 12 residues. In germline, CDR1 is SNHLY, CDR2 FYNNEI. CDR3 nucleotide sequence: TGTGCCAGCAGGGAGGGGTCCCTCGAGCAGTACTTC. Its protein product is CASREGSLEQYF.

CDR3 nucleotides: TGTGCCAGTAGTCCGTCGGGGGCATTTCTCAACTATGGCTACACCTTC. Translating it yields CASSPSGAFLNYGYTF. The genes are TRBV19 and TRBJ1-2; D perhaps matches TRBD1 (6 bases). This CDR3 comprises 16 residues. Trimming removed 5 bases at V and 2 bases at J, with 18 bases between. Germline assignment: CDR1 LNHDA and CDR2 SQIVND (reference sequence). Together with reference TRBV19 and TRBJ1-2, the CDR3 gives the full variable domain: DGGITQSPKYLFRKEGQNVTLSCEQNLNHDAMYWYRQDPGQGLRLIYYSQIVNDFQKGDIAEGYSVSREKKESFPLTVTSAQKNPTAFYLCASSPSGAFLNYGYTFGSGTRLTVV.

The V call is TRBV4-1, the J call TRBJ2-5, with 10 bases lining up with TRBD2. The better agreement between TRBJ2-7 and the DNA end casts doubt on the J call. The CDR3 covers 15 residues. Germline loops: CDR1 MGHRA, CDR2 YSYEKL. In DNA, the CDR3 is TGCGCCAGCAGCCAGGGTAGCGGGAGGAGCTACGAGCAGTACTTC. Translated: CASSQGSGRSYEQYF.

The chain combines TRBV5-1 with TRBJ2-5, with TRBD2 identical over 7 bases. V lost 4 bases, J lost 11 bases, and 14 bases stayed unmatched. The length of the CDR3 is 14 residues. The germline V gene has CDR1 SGHRS and CDR2 YFSETQ. The chain's CDR3 is CASSLWDSRGEQYF. CDR3 in DNA: TGCGCCAGCAGCCTGTGGGACTCCCGGGGGGAGCAGTACTTC.

The gene calls are TRBV5-5 and TRBJ2-7; 9 bases map to TRBD1. Germline CDR1 and CDR2: SGHKS and YYEKEE (reference sequence). This CDR3 comprises 15 residues. After removal of 2 bases from V and 2 bases from J, the junction contained 5 bases not matched to a gene. The CDR3 region has the DNA TGTGCCAGCAGCTTTTTGACAGGGGGGCCCTACGAGCAGTACTTC. The encoded protein is CASSFLTGGPYEQYF.

The chain has TRBV11-2 and TRBJ2-7; no definite D call. The CDR3 is made up of 13 amino acids. Germline lookup yields CDR1 SGHAT and CDR2 FQNNGV. Trimming pared 3 bases from V and 1 base from J, leaving 7 bases between. This CDR3 reads CASSLPGSYEQYF. CDR3 sequence (DNA): TGTGCCAGCAGCTTGCCCGGATCCTACGAGCAGTACTTC.

The chain carries TRBV5-1 and TRBJ1-1; D unresolved. The CDR3 has 14 residues. V was pared by 4 bases and J by 1 base, with 11 bases between. Germline assignment: CDR1 SGHRS and CDR2 YFSETQ. CDR3 in amino acids: CASSARGENTEAFF. The CDR3 DNA follows: TGCGCCAGCAGCGCCCGGGGAGAGAACACTGAAGCTTTCTTT.

The chain employs TRBV7-3 and TRBJ2-5; 15 nucleotides line up with TRBD2. With V trimmed by 4 bases and J by 3 bases, 3 bases remained unmatched. CDR1 is SGHTA, CDR2 FQGTGA, per germline. This CDR3 comprises 16 residues. The CDR3 here is CASSSGLAGGEETQYF. Written as DNA, the CDR3 is TGTGCCAGCAGCTCGGGACTAGCGGGAGGTGAAGAGACCCAGTACTTC.